The entry below describes one T cell receptor (beta chain). There are 15 residues in the CDR3. The V gene lost 5 bases and the J gene lost 4 bases, with 16 bases spanning the gap. CDR1 MNHEY and CDR2 SMNVEV come from the germline V gene (reference sequence). The sample comes from a study of blood T cell repertoires in COVID-19. Overall study context: The cDNA or gDNA used as material had been derived from T cells, B-cell-depleted T cells, or PBMCs.

Measured with immunoSEQ multiplex PCR; TCRdb has only the in-frame clones, and not every one. The sample has about 200,000 clones; roughly four fifths are singletons. Sequencing input: peripheral blood. The chain links TRBV27 to TRBJ2-3; perhaps TRBD2 as D (5 bases). The source is a human donor with acute or convalescent COVID-19. The donor label of this sample is uncertain. CDR3 in amino acids: CASSTWTGEPDTQYF. The CDR3 nucleotides read TGTGCCAGCAGTACTTGGACTGGAGAGCCAGATACGCAGTATTTT.